A single sample is the source of the 18 T cell receptor beta chains below, sequenced in a study of shared clonotypes between healthy human individuals. TCRdb keeps only in-frame clones here, not all; method: immunoSEQ multiplex PCR. The sample holds some 2,000,000 clones; about 95% are singletons and the top ten take roughly 1%. Cells designated naive CD8 were CD45RO-negative and were positively selected for CCR7, with terminally differentiated effector memory CD45RA+ cells excluded. The sequenced sample was naive CD8+ T cells sorted from blood. The receptors stem from a man aged 18 to 29 in good health.

CDR3 nucleotide sequence: TGTGCCAGCAGTCCTGGGACGGACTCCTACAATGAGCAGTTCTTC. It specifies CASSPGTDSYNEQFF. The chain carries TRBV6-5 and TRBJ2-1, with D perhaps given as TRBD1 or TRBD2 (5 bases each). With 5 bases removed from V and 0 bases from J, the gap between germline ends came to 11 bases. The germline gives CDR1 MNHEY, CDR2 SVGAGI. The CDR3 has 15 amino acids.

This clone was counted between two and nine times. Within the sample, other DNA sequences also encode this same CDR3. The chain couples TRBV10-3 to TRBJ2-7; D gene unclear. This CDR3 spans 11 amino acids. Deletions cut 8 bases from V and 0 bases from J, with 5 bases between. Germline CDR1 ENHRY, CDR2 SYGVKD. The CDR3 sequence: CAIGGSYEQYF. The CDR3 region has the DNA TGTGCCATCGGCGGCTCCTACGAGCAGTACTTC.

The chain has TRBV9 and TRBJ1-1; D call uncertain. The CDR3 is 15 residues long. V was clipped by 3 bases and J by 3 bases, with 15 bases between them. CDR1 and CDR2 from the germline V gene are SGDLS and YYNGEE. This CDR3 is CASSARGISDTEAFF. CDR3 nucleotide sequence: TGTGCCAGCAGCGCCCGTGGCATATCGGACACTGAAGCTTTCTTT.

The V call is TRBV27, the J call TRBJ2-1, with 11 bases that match TRBD2. Germline lookup yields CDR1 MNHEY and CDR2 SMNVEV (reference sequence). V gave up 6 bases and J gave up 0 bases; unmatched junction bases: 10. The CDR3 consists of 18 residues. This CDR3 is CASSPGLAGGSSYNEQFF. CDR3 DNA sequence: TGTGCCAGCAGCCCCGGACTAGCGGGCGGAAGCTCCTACAATGAGCAGTTCTTC.

This chain uses TRBV4-3 with TRBJ1-1; 7 nucleotides match TRBD1. The CDR3 is made up of 16 amino acids. Germline V gene sequence: CDR1 LGHNA, CDR2 YSLEER. The junction had 5 bases not matched to a gene; V was cut back by 1 base and J by 0 bases. The CDR3 is CASSQAEGQMNTEAFF. Written as DNA, the CDR3 is TGCGCCAGCAGCCAAGCCGAGGGACAGATGAACACTGAAGCTTTCTTT.

The V and J genes are TRBV23-1 and TRBJ1-4; TRBD1 might be the D (5 bases). TRBV23-1 is labeled an ORF, and its function is uncertain. V was clipped by 7 bases and J by 7 bases, with 19 bases between them. CDR3 size: 15 residues. The CDR3 DNA sequence: TGCGCCAGCACCAAAAGGGGCCCAGGAGGTGAAAAACTGTTTTTT. Its protein product is CASTKRGPGGEKLFF.

The gene calls are TRBV23-1 and TRBJ2-1, with 8 positions matching TRBD2. TRBV23-1 is classed as an ORF, of uncertain function. The CDR3 totals 19 residues. Trimming removed 0 bases from V and 2 bases from J; junction bases left unmatched: 12. This CDR3 is CASSQSTEGSGNTYNEQFF. The CDR3 nucleotides read TGCGCCAGCAGTCAATCTACGGAGGGTAGCGGGAACACCTACAATGAGCAGTTCTTC.

The V and J genes are TRBV11-2 and TRBJ1-6; possible D gene TRBD1, 5 bases. The V end lost 4 bases, the J end lost 16 bases, and 14 bases lay between the germline ends. CDR3 length: 12 amino acids. The germline V gene has CDR1 SGHAT and CDR2 FQNNGV. In nucleotides, the CDR3 is TGTGCCAGCAGCTCGATCGCGGGACCTCTCCACTTT. Amino acids: CASSSIAGPLHF.

CDR3 loop: CASSFVGSGTSGTDTQYF. In DNA, the CDR3 is TGTGCCAGCAGTTTTGTGGGGTCGGGGACTAGCGGCACAGATACGCAGTATTTT. The gene calls are TRBV28 and TRBJ2-3, with 10 bases aligning to TRBD2. After removal of 3 bases from V and 1 base from J, the junction contained 10 bases not matched to a gene. This CDR3 contains 18 residues. From germline, CDR1 is MDHEN and CDR2 SYDVKM. The full variable domain, in which reference TRBV28 and TRBJ2-3 provide the parts outside the CDR3, is DVKVTQSSRYLVKRTGEKVFLECVQDMDHENMFWYRQDPGLGLRLIYFSYDVKMKEKGDIPEGYSVSREKKERFSLILESASTNQTSMYLCASSFVGSGTSGTDTQYFGPGTRLTVL.

The rearrangement joins TRBV5-4 to TRBJ2-2; TRBD2 aligns across 14 bases. This CDR3 is 18 amino acids long. Germline CDR1 reads SGHNT; CDR2 reads YYREEE (reference sequence). V shed 0 bases and J 4 bases; nucleotides not matched to a gene: 5. CDR3 in DNA: TGTGCCAGCAGCTTGGGACTAGCGGGGGGGCCGGGCACCGGGGAGCTGTTTTTT. Its protein product is CASSLGLAGGPGTGELFF.

J is TRBJ2-7 and V is TRBV4-1; possibly TRBD1 for D (6 bases). Germline V gene sequence: CDR1 MGHRA, CDR2 YSYEKL. CDR3 size: 15 residues. V lost 4 bases and J lost 3, with 16 bases in between. This chain's CDR3 is CASSPNRDPRYEQYF. Here the CDR3 DNA reads TGCGCCAGCAGCCCCAACAGGGATCCCCGCTACGAGCAGTACTTC.

To note about this clone: This same CDR3 is encoded by further DNA sequences in the sample. The CDR3 DNA sequence: TGTGCCAGCAGTTACTCGAAAGGCAATGAGCAGTTCTTC. Translated, it gives CASSYSKGNEQFF. V is TRBV6-5 and J is TRBJ2-1; no firm D call. With 0 bases removed from V and 6 bases from J, the gap between germline ends came to 6 bases. The CDR3 has 13 residues. Germline CDR1 is MNHEY and CDR2 is SVGAGI.

The rearrangement links TRBV10-2 to TRBJ1-1, with D hard to call. Germline assignment: CDR1 WSHSY and CDR2 SAAADI. The CDR3 runs 15 residues. V gave up 8 bases and J gave up 0 bases, with 16 bases separating them. The CDR3 sequence is CASPIISGVNTEAFF. DNA for the CDR3: TGCGCCAGCCCCATTATAAGTGGCGTGAACACTGAAGCTTTCTTT.

The chain employs TRBV7-9 and TRBJ1-2; D is perhaps TRBD1 (5 bases). Trimming removed 4 bases at V and 8 bases at J, with 8 bases between. There are 11 residues in the CDR3. Germline CDR1 is SEHNR and CDR2 is FQNEAQ (reference sequence). The DNA of the CDR3 is TGTGCCAGCAGCTACGGGGCCGGCTACACCTTC. Encoded protein: CASSYGAGYTF.

The chain links TRBV4-1 to TRBJ2-7; D is tentatively TRBD1 or TRBD2 (5 bases each). V lost 2 bases and J 6 bases, leaving 11 bases between the germline ends. Germline loops: CDR1 MGHRA, CDR2 YSYEKL. CDR3 size: 13 residues. The CDR3 bases are TGCGCCAGCAGCCAATCGGGGACCACCGAGCAGTACTTC. Protein sequence: CASSQSGTTEQYF.

J is TRBJ2-1 and V is TRBV13; no clear D. Looked up from germline, CDR1 is PRHDT and CDR2 is FYEKMQ (reference sequence). The V and J ends lost 3 bases and 2 bases respectively, with 11 bases between them. CDR3 length: 15 residues. The CDR3 is CASSFNEFTYNEQFF. CDR3 nucleotide sequence: TGTGCCAGCAGCTTCAACGAATTTACCTACAATGAGCAGTTCTTC.

V usage is TRBV12-5 and J usage is TRBJ2-7; no firm D call. Germline V gene lookup returns CDR1 LGHNT and CDR2 FRNRAP. The CDR3 runs 12 residues. V was cut by 6 bases and J by 6 bases, with 12 bases left in between. The CDR3 region is CASGTPPGEQYF. The CDR3 nucleotides read TGTGCTAGTGGAACCCCCCCCGGCGAGCAGTACTTC.

CDR3: CASSLGLSGTGYTF. CDR3 bases: TGTGCCAGCAGCTTGGGGTTGTCAGGCACTGGCTACACCTTC. The rearrangement uses TRBV5-4 and TRBJ1-2, with no clear D. The length of the CDR3 is 14 residues. The germline V gene encodes CDR1 SGHNT and CDR2 YYREEE (reference sequence). Trimming took off 0 bases at V and 7 bases at J, with 13 bases between the two ends.